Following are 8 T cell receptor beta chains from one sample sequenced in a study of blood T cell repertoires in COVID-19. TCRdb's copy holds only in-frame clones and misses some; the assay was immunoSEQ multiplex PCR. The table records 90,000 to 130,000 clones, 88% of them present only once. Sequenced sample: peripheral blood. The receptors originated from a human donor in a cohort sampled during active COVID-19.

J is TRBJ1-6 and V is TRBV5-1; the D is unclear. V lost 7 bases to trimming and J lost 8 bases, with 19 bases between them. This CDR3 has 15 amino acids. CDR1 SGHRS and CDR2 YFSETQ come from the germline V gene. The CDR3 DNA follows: TGCGCCAGCCGCATCAGACCTAACGCGGATTCACCCCTCCACTTT. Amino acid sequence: CASRIRPNADSPLHF.

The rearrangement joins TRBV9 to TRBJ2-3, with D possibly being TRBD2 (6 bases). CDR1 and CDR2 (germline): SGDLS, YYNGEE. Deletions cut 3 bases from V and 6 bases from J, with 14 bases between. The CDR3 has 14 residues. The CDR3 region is CASSAGDSGDTQYF. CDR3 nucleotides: TGTGCCAGCAGCGCCGGGGACTCCGGGGATACGCAGTATTTT.

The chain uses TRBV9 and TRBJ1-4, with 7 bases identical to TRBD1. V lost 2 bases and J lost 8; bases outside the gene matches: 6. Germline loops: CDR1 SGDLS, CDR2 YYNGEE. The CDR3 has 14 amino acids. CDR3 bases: TGTGCCAGCAGCGTGGGACAGCCGGGGGAAAAACTGTTTTTT. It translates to CASSVGQPGEKLFF.

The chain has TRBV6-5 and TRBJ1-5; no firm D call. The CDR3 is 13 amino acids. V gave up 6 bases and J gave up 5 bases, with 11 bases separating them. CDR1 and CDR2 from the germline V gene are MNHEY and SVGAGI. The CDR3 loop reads CASRTTWDQPQHF. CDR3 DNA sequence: TGTGCCAGCAGAACTACGTGGGATCAGCCCCAGCATTTT.

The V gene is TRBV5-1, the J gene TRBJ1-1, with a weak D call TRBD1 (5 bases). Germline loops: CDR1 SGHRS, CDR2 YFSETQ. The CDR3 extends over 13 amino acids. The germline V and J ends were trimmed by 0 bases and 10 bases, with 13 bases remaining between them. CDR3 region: CASSLDRRGSAFF. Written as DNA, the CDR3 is TGCGCCAGCAGCTTGGACAGGCGGGGATCAGCTTTCTTT.

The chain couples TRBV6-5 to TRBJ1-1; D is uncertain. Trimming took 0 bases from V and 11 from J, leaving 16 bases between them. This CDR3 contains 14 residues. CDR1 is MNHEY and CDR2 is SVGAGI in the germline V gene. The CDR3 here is CASSYSTTGFEAFF. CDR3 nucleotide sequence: TGTGCCAGCAGTTACTCGACCACGGGATTTGAGGCTTTCTTT.

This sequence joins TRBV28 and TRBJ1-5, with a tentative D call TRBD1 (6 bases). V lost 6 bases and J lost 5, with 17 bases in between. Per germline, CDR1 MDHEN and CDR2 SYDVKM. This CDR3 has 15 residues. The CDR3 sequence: CASSSVRDKYQPQHF. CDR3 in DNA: TGTGCCAGCAGCTCAGTCCGGGACAAATATCAGCCCCAGCATTTT.

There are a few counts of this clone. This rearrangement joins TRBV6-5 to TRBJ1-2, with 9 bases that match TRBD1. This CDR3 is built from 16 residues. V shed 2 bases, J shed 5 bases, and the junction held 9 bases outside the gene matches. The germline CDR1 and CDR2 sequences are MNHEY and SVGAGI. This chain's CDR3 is CASSYTSGTGKYGYTF. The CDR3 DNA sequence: TGTGCCAGCAGTTACACCTCCGGGACAGGGAAATATGGCTACACCTTC.